This T cell receptor (beta chain) emerged from a study of technical replicates of blood from a few donors. Some clones are missing from TCRdb's copy, which holds only in-frame ones; the method was immunoSEQ multiplex PCR. The sample lists about 73,000 clones; about 92% were seen once. The CDR3 has 15 residues. In germline, CDR1 is SQVTM, CDR2 ANQGSEA. Trimming stripped 1 base from V and 0 bases from J, with 11 bases between. This clone was counted a single time. The sequencing sample was made of T cells isolated from PBMCs. This sequence joins TRBV29-1 and TRBJ2-3; no reliable D call. The source is a human donor in good health. CDR3 nucleotides: TGCAGCGTTGAAGGGTCCGACTTTAGCACAGATACGCAGTATTTT. As protein: CSVEGSDFSTDTQYF.